Below, 7 T cell receptor beta chains from the same sample are listed, as sequenced in a study of blood T cells in healthy people across ages. Primers used in a second PCR of about 6 to 11 cycles were a sample-barcoded 5' primer and a J-beta primer mix. MiXCR, run by TCRdb on the 5' RACE reads, gives a single entry per CDR3 protein. Among approximately 1.5 million distinct CDR3 sequences listed, 35% to 45% were seen once. Sequencing input: blood. All receptors derive from a woman aged 18-35 years in good health.

CDR3 sequence: CASLTRDRGGAPLHF. DNA for the CDR3: TGTGCCAGCCTTACCCGGGACAGGGGTGGGGCACCCCTCCACTTT. The chain uses TRBV6-6 and TRBJ1-6; TRBD1 aligns across 10 bases. Germline V gives CDR1 MNHNY, CDR2 SVGAGI (reference sequence). The V and J ends lost 8 bases and 11 bases, in that order; junction bases with no gene match: 12. The CDR3 has 15 amino acids.

The chain links TRBV27 to TRBJ2-5; D perhaps matches TRBD2 (5 bases). The CDR3 spans 14 residues. V was shortened by 5 bases and J by 11 bases, with 21 bases between the two germline ends. Germline CDR1 is MNHEY and CDR2 is SMNVEV (reference sequence). The CDR3 bases are TGTGCCAGCAGTATGCTCGGGCGGGCGTCTGAGCAGTACTTC. Encoded protein: CASSMLGRASEQYF.

This clonotype turned up a few times. This sequence joins TRBV25-1 and TRBJ2-3; no definite D call. Trimming stripped 9 bases from V and 6 bases from J, with 13 bases between. Germline CDR1 MGHDK, CDR2 SYGVNS. CDR3 length: 12 residues. CDR3 region: CARVCADDTQYF. CDR3 bases: TGTGCCAGGGTTTGCGCTGATGATACGCAGTATTTT.

This clonotype occurred a few times. The chain employs TRBV18 and TRBJ1-6; 7 nucleotides align to TRBD1. Germline V gene lookup returns CDR1 KGHSH and CDR2 LQKENI. The CDR3 covers 15 residues. The ends lost 5 bases at V and 7 bases at J; junction bases unmatched: 8. Here the CDR3 DNA reads TGTGCCAGCTCAACGGAACAGGGGCTAAATTCACCCCTCCACTTT. It specifies CASSTEQGLNSPLHF.

This clonotype was seen only a few times. V gene TRBV27 combines with J gene TRBJ2-7, with 9 bases that match TRBD1. CDR1 is MNHEY, CDR2 SMNVEV, per germline (reference sequence). The length of the CDR3 is 14 residues. Germline trimming cut 2 bases from V and 6 bases from J; bases unmatched to any gene: 5. CDR3 nucleotide sequence: TGTGCCAGCAGTTTACTGGGGACAGGGATCGAGCAGTACTTC. Its translation is CASSLLGTGIEQYF.

The rearrangement joins TRBV20-1 to TRBJ2-7; D tentatively reads TRBD1 or TRBD2 (5 bases each). The CDR3 loop spans 13 amino acids. The ends were cut back, 5 bases at V and 2 bases at J, with 13 bases in the middle. Germline CDR1 and CDR2: DFQATT and SNEGSKA (reference sequence). The CDR3 DNA is TGCAGTGCTCACCCACTAGGGGCCTACGAGCAGTACTTC. Protein sequence: CSAHPLGAYEQYF.

V usage is TRBV20-1 and J usage is TRBJ2-7, with a tentative D call TRBD1 (5 bases). The CDR3 covers 12 residues. Trimming stripped 6 bases from V and 3 bases from J, with 12 bases between. Germline-derived CDR1 and CDR2 are DFQATT and SNEGSKA (reference sequence). The DNA for the CDR3 is TGCAGTGCCACGCGACAGCTCTACGAGCAGTACTTC. This translates into CSATRQLYEQYF.